This TCR beta chain stems from a study of Tregs in tolerant kidney transplant recipients. Points from the study as a whole: Expanding Tregs on activated donor B cells appeared to best identify donor-specific TCRbeta clones. Few patients were studied, so findings need validation in larger groups. This study did not directly address biological reproducibility.

Germline V gives CDR1 PRHDT, CDR2 FYEKMQ (reference sequence). This CDR3 spans 13 amino acids. With 3 bases removed from V and 6 bases from J, the gap between germline ends came to 11 bases. In this sample, this clone turned up once. The antigen is undetermined. CD4+CD25+CD127- Tregs, CD4+CD25- non-Tregs, CD4 and CD8 cells were sorted. Method: immunoSEQ multiplex PCR; TCRdb's copy keeps in-frame clones and lacks some. Among about 240,000 clones, 65% to 85% were seen once, and the ten largest hold over 0.5%. The source is a human donor in good health. The chain is built from TRBV13 and TRBJ2-5, with D possibly being TRBD1 (6 bases). Sequenced: CD4+ T cells from blood. The CDR3 DNA reads as TGTGCCAGCAGCTTCCGACAGGCCAAGACCCAGTACTTC. Protein: CASSFRQAKTQYF.